This T cell receptor beta chain originates from a study of cytomegalovirus exposure and HLA in healthy donors. Generated by immunoSEQ multiplex PCR, the TCRdb table keeps only in-frame clones and is missing some. The sample contains 150,000 to 180,000 clones, approximately 86% of which appear only once. The length of the CDR3 is 15 residues. Germline loops: CDR1 SEHNR, CDR2 FQNEAQ (reference sequence). V lost 5 bases, J lost 2 bases, and 15 bases lay in between. The donors belonged to the approximately 120-subject validation cohort, separate from the approximately 700-subject first cohort. The chain joins TRBV7-9 to TRBJ2-5; D may be TRBD2 (5 bases). This clonotype was obtained from a human donor in good health. The sequenced material came from PBMCs. CDR3 loop: CASSQIGLEQETQYF. CDR3 DNA: TGTGCCAGCAGCCAAATTGGACTGGAGCAAGAGACCCAGTACTTC.